The 8 T cell receptor beta chains below were found in one sample sequenced in a study of blood T cells in healthy people across ages. Sample-barcoded 5' priming and a J-beta primer mix drove a second PCR of roughly 7 to 11 cycles. TCRdb redid the calling of the 5' RACE reads with MiXCR, one entry per CDR3 protein. The data show about 280,000 distinct CDR3 sequences, with roughly 27% seen just once and over 25% held by the top ten. Sequences were obtained from blood. The source of these receptors is a woman aged 70-85 years in good health.

A few counts support this clonotype. The CDR3 spells CASSRRTSGRGNTDTQYF. In DNA, the CDR3 is TGTGCCAGCAGCCGACGGACTAGCGGGAGGGGGAACACAGATACGCAGTATTTT. The chain joins TRBV14 to TRBJ2-3; 15 bases map to TRBD2. This CDR3 is built from 18 residues. The ends lost 4 bases at V and 2 bases at J; junction bases unmatched: 7. Germline V CDR1 and CDR2: SGHDN, FVKESK.

At least ten counts were recorded for this clonotype. The V and J genes are TRBV25-1 and TRBJ2-7, with D possibly TRBD1 on 5 matching bases. The CDR3 consists of 14 residues. Trimming stripped 6 bases from V and 0 bases from J, with 12 bases between. CDR1 and CDR2 from the germline V gene are MGHDK and SYGVNS. This chain's CDR3 is CASSETESSYEQYF. CDR3 nucleotide sequence: TGTGCCAGCAGCGAGACAGAGAGCTCCTACGAGCAGTACTTC.

This clonotype has a handful of counts. This rearrangement joins TRBV20-1 to TRBJ2-1; 11 bases align to TRBD2. The germline V gene encodes CDR1 DFQATT and CDR2 SNEGSKA (reference sequence). CDR3 length: 15 residues. Losses at the gene ends were 1 base for V and 6 bases for J; bases not matched to a gene: 5. The CDR3 here is CSARGLAGRANEQFF. The CDR3 bases are TGCAGTGCTAGAGGACTAGCGGGAAGGGCCAATGAGCAGTTCTTC.

This clonotype was detected a few times. The chain is built from TRBV9 and TRBJ2-1, with a possible D match to TRBD2 (6 bases). There are 12 residues in the CDR3. Germline V lookup: CDR1 SGDLS, CDR2 YYNGEE. V lost 2 bases and J lost 8, with 8 bases in between. This CDR3 is CASSVGGDEQFF. In DNA form, the CDR3 reads TGTGCCAGCAGCGTGGGAGGTGATGAGCAGTTCTTC.

This clonotype was observed at least ten times. The chain employs TRBV12-3 or TRBV12-4 and TRBJ2-5; no definite D call. V lost 7 bases, J lost 5 bases, and 14 bases lay in between. This CDR3 has 13 residues. The CDR3 bases are TGTGCCAGCAATGAAGACCCCGGGGAGACCCAGTACTTC. It yields the protein CASNEDPGETQYF.

This clonotype has more than one count but fewer than ten. The genes are TRBV4-1 and TRBJ2-5, with 8 bases lining up with TRBD2. The J call may be mistaken, given a closer DNA end match to TRBJ2-7. Germline loops: CDR1 MGHRA, CDR2 YSYEKL. The CDR3 spans 15 residues. CDR3 nucleotides: TGCGCCAGCAGCCGGACGTCAGCGGGAGCCTACGAGCAGTACTTC. The encoded protein is CASSRTSAGAYEQYF.

This clonotype was detected only once. The rearrangement uses TRBV7-2 and TRBJ1-4, with D possibly being TRBD1 (5 bases). Trimming left V 5 bases short and J 7 bases short, with 17 bases between. The V gene's germline CDR1 is SGHTA and CDR2 FQGNSA. The CDR3 runs 15 residues. CDR3 residues: CASSVNSGRSEKLFF. For the CDR3, the DNA is TGTGCCAGCAGCGTTAATTCAGGGAGGAGTGAAAAACTGTTTTTT.

This clonotype is a singleton in its sample. Given a much more abundant clone one base away, this may be a read error. J is TRBJ2-4 and V is TRBV20-1, with D perhaps matching TRBD2 (6 bases). V lost 3 bases, J lost 4 bases, and 16 bases lay in between. This CDR3 has 15 amino acids. Germline CDR1 is DFQATT and CDR2 is SNEGSKA (reference sequence). CDR3 in amino acids: CSASQGTGLKNIQYF. In DNA, the CDR3 is TGCAGTGCTAGTCAAGGGACTGGCCTAAAAAACATTCAGTACTTC.